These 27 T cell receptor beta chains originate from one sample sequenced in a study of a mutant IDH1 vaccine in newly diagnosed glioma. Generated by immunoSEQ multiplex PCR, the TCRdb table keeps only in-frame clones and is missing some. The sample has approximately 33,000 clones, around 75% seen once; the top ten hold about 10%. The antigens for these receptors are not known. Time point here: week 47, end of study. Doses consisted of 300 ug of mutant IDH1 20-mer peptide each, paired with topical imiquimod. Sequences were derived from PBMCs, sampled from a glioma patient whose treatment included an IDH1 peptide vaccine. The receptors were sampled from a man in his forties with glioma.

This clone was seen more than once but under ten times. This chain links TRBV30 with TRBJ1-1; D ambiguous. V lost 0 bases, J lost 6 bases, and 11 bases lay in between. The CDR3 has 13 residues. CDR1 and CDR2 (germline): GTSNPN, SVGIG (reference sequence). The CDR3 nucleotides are TGTGCCTGGAGTGTAGGGTTTGGGGCTGAAGCTTTCTTT. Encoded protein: CAWSVGFGAEAFF.

CDR3 residues: CASSVGTGSYEQYF. CDR3 bases: TGCGCCAGCAGCGTCGGGACAGGGTCCTACGAGCAGTACTTC. The genes are TRBV5-1 and TRBJ2-7; 9 nucleotides line up with TRBD1. V dropped 4 bases and J dropped 1; count of bases not matched to a gene: 3. Germline V gives CDR1 SGHRS, CDR2 YFSETQ. The CDR3 runs to 14 residues.

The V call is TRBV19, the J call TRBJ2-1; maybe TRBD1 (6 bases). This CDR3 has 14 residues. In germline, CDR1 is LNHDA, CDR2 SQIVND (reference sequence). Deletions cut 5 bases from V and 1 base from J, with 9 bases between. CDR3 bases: TGTGCCAGTAGTGGGCAGGGGTCCTACAATGAGCAGTTCTTC. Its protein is CASSGQGSYNEQFF.

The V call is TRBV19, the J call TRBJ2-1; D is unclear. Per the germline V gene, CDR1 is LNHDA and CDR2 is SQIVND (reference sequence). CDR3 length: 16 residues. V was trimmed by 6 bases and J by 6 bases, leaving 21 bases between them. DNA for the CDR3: TGTGCCAGTAGCATCAGACCCGAGTCCCGTGTCAATGAGCAGTTCTTC. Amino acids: CASSIRPESRVNEQFF.

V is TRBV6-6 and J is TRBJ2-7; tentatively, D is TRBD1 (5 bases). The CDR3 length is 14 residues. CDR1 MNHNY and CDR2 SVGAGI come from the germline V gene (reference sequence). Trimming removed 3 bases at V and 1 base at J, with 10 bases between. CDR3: CASSYPGASYEQYV. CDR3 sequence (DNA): TGTGCCAGCAGTTATCCTGGGGCTTCCTACGAGCAGTACGTC.

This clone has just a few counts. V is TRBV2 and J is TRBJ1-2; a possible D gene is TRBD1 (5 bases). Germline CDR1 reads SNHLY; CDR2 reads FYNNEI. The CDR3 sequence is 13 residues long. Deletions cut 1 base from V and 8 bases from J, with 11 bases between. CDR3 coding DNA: TGTGCCAGCAGTGAAGGGCAGGGAGGAGGCTACACCTTC. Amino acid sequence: CASSEGQGGGYTF.

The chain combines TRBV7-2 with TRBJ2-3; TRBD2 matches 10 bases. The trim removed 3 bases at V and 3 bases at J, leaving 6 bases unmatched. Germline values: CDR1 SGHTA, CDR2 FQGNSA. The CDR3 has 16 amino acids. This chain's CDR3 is CASSFNLAGVTDTQYF. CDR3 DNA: TGTGCCAGCAGCTTCAACCTAGCGGGAGTAACAGATACGCAGTATTTT.

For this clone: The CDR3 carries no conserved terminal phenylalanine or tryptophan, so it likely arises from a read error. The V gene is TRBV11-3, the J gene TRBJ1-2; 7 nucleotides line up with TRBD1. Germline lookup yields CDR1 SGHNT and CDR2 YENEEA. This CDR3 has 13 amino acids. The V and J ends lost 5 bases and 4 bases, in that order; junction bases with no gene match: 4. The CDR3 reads CASSGGQRYGYTL. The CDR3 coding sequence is TGTGCCAGCAGCGGGGGACAGCGCTATGGCTACACCCTC.

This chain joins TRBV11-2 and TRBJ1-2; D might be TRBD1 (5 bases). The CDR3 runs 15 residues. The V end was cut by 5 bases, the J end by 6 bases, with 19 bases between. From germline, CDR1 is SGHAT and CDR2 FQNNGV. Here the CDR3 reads CASSGAGTAGHGYTF. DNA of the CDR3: TGTGCCAGCAGCGGGGCCGGGACCGCTGGTCATGGCTACACCTTC.

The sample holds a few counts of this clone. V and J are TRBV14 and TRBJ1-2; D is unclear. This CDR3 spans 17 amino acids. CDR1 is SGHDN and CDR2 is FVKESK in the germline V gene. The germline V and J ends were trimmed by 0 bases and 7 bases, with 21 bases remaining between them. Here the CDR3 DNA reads TGTGCCAGCAGCCAAGATTACTCCGGGCTCACGAGCGGTGGCTACACCTTC. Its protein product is CASSQDYSGLTSGGYTF.

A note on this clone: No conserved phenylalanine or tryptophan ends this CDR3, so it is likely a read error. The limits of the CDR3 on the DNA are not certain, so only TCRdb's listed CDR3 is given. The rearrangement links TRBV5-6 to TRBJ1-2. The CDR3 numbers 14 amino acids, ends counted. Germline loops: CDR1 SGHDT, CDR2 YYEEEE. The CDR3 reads CASSPRTPDGPWFS.

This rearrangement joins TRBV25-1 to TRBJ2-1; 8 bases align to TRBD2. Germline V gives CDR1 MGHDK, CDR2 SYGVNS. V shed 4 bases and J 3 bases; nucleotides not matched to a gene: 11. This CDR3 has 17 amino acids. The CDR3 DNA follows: TGTGCCAGCAGTGTGGCGGCTAGCGGGCGGGTCTACAATGAGCAGTTCTTC. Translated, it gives CASSVAASGRVYNEQFF. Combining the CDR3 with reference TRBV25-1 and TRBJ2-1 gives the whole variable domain EADIYQTPRYLVIGTGKKITLECSQTMGHDKMYWYQQDPGMELHLIHYSYGVNSTEKGDLSSESTVSRIRTEHFPLTLESARPSHTSQYLCASSVAASGRVYNEQFFGPGTRLTVL.

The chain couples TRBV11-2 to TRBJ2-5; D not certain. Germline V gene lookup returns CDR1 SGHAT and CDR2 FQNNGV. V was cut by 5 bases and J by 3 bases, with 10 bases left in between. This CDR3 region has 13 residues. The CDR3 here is CASSLDREETQYF. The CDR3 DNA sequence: TGTGCCAGCAGCCTTGACCGAGAAGAGACCCAGTACTTC.

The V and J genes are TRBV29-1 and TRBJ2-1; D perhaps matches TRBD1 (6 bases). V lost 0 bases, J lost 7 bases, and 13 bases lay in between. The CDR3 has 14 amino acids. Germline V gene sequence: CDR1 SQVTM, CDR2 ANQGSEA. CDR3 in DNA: TGCAGCGTTGAAGAACCGGGACACTCGAATGAGCAGTTCTTC. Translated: CSVEEPGHSNEQFF.

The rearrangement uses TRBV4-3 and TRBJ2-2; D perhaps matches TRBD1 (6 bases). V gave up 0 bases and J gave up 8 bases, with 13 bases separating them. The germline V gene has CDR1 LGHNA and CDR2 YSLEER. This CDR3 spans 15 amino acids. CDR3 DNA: TGCGCCAGCAGCCAAGAGACAGGTCCGGGTGGGGAGCTGTTTTTT. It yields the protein CASSQETGPGGELFF.

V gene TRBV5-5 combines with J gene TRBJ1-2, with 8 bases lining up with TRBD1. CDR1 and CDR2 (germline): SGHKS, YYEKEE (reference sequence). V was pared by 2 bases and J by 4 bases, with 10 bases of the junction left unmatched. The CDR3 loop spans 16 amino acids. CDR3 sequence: CASSFGTGLIFYGYTF. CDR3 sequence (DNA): TGTGCCAGCAGCTTCGGGACAGGCCTCATTTTCTATGGCTACACCTTC.

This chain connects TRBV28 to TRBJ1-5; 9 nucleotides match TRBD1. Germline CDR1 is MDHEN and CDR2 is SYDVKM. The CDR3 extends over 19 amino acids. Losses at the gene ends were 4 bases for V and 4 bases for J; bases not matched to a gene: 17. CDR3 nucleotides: TGTGCCAGCAGTTCGGGACAGGGAGGGGTATGGGGAGGAAATCAGCCCCAGCATTTT. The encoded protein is CASSSGQGGVWGGNQPQHF. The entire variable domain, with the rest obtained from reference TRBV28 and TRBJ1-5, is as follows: DVKVTQSSRYLVKRTGEKVFLECVQDMDHENMFWYRQDPGLGLRLIYFSYDVKMKEKGDIPEGYSVSREKKERFSLILESASTNQTSMYLCASSSGQGGVWGGNQPQHFGDGTRLSIL.

CDR3 region: CASSLVGEGQPQHF. CDR3 nucleotide sequence: TGTGCCAGCAGCTTAGTGGGGGAGGGTCAGCCCCAGCATTTT. The chain couples TRBV7-8 to TRBJ1-5, with D possibly matching TRBD1 (5 bases). Germline CDR1 reads SGHVS; CDR2 reads FQNEAQ. Between the trimmed V and J ends, which lost 1 base and 6 bases, there was a span of 10 bases. The CDR3 is 14 amino acids.

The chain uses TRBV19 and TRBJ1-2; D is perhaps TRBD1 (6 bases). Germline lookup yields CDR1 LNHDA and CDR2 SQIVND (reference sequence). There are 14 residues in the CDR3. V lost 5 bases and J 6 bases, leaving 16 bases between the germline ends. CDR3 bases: TGTGCCAGTAGTCGCGCGCCCGAGGGGGATGGCTACACCTTC. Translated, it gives CASSRAPEGDGYTF.

The CDR3 sequence is CASSRDSLNEKLFF. The CDR3 nucleotides are TGTGCCAGCAGTCGGGACAGTTTGAATGAAAAACTGTTTTTT. V usage is TRBV6-1 and J usage is TRBJ1-4; TRBD1 matches at 7 bases. The CDR3 consists of 14 residues. Germline-derived CDR1 and CDR2 are MNHNS and SASEGT. V shed 5 bases and J 5 bases; nucleotides not matched to a gene: 5.

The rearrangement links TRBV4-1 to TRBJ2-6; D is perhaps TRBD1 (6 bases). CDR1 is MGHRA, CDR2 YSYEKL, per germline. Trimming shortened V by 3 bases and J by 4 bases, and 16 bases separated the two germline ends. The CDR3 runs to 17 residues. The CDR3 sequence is CASSHPPTGSGANVLTF. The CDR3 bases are TGCGCCAGCAGCCACCCCCCAACAGGGTCCGGGGCCAACGTCCTGACTTTC.

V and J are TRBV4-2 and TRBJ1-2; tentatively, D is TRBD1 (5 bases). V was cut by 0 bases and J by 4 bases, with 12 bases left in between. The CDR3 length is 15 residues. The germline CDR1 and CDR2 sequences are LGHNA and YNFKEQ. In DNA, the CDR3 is TGTGCCAGCAGCCAAGACCTCCGGACATTCTATGGCTACACCTTC. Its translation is CASSQDLRTFYGYTF.

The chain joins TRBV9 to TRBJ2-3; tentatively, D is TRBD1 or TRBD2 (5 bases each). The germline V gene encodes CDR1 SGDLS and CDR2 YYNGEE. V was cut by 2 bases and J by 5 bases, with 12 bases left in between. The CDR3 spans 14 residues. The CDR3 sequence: CASSVIGTGDTQYF. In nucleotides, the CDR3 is TGTGCCAGCAGCGTCATAGGGACGGGAGATACGCAGTATTTT.

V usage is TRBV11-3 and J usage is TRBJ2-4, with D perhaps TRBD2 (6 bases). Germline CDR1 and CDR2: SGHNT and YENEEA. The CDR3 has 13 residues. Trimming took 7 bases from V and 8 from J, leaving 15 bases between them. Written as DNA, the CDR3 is TGTGCCAGCAAACGGGAGAGTCGGGACATTCAGTACTTC. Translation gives CASKRESRDIQYF.

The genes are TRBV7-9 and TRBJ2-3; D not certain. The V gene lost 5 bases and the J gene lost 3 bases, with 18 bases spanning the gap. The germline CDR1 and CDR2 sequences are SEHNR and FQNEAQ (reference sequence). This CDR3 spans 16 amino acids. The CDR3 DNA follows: TGTGCCAGCAGCCAACCCTGGGTGGGGATGACAGATACGCAGTATTTT. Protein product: CASSQPWVGMTDTQYF.

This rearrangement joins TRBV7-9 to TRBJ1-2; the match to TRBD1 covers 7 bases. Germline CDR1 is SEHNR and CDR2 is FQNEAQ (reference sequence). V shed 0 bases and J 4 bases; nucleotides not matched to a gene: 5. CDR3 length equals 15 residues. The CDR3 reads CASSLAGTAFYGYTF. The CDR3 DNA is TGTGCCAGCAGCTTAGCAGGGACAGCCTTCTATGGCTACACCTTC.

DNA for the CDR3: TGTGCCTGGAATCTCGGAGGGTCGTCTTTCTTT. Encoded protein: CAWNLGGSSFF. The chain combines TRBV30 with TRBJ1-1; D not resolved. Trimming shortened V by 4 bases and J by 12 bases, and 15 bases separated the two germline ends. In germline, CDR1 is GTSNPN, CDR2 SVGIG (reference sequence). The CDR3 length is 11 residues. Full variable domain (remainder filled in from reference TRBV30 and TRBJ1-1): SQTIHQWPATLVQPVGSPLSLECTVEGTSNPNLYWYRQAAGRGLQLLFYSVGIGQISSEVPQNLSASRPQDRQFILSSKKLLLSDSGFYLCAWNLGGSSFFGQGTRLTVV.